A selection of T cell receptor beta chains follows, all from one sample in a study of technical replicates of blood from a handful of donors. Data came from immunoSEQ multiplex PCR; TCRdb stores just in-frame clones and leaves some out. The sample contains roughly 80,000 clones, approximately 94% of which appear only once. Sequencing used T cells isolated from PBMCs. The receptors shown here come from a human donor in good health. Both conserved end residues are part of each CDR3. Fields, in order: J gene, D gene, clone size, V gene, CDR3 DNA, CDR3 protein. The D gene is left open where the match is weak. Size tells how often a clone was seen (once, few, many) or the class of an expanded clone, and some rows leave it out.

TRBJ1-5,-,-,TRBV27,TGTGCCACTTCTACGGGGAATCAGCCCCAGCATTTT,CATSTGNQPQHF
TRBJ1-2,-,-,TRBV7-2,TGTGCCAGCAGCTTAGGCGTAGGGGTCCCTGCTAACTATGGCTACACCTTC,CASSLGVGVPANYGYTF
TRBJ1-2,TRBD1,-,TRBV5-4,TGTGCCAGCAGCCCTACCGGGACAGGGGGCTCTGATGGCTACACCTTC,CASSPTGTGGSDGYTF
TRBJ1-1,-,-,TRBV7-3,TGTGCCAGCAGCTTCGGTTCACTGAACACTGAAGCTTTCTTT,CASSFGSLNTEAFF
TRBJ2-2,TRBD2,once,TRBV5-1,TGCGCCAGCAGCTTGCAGAGCGGGGCTACCGGGGAGCTGTTTTTT,CASSLQSGATGELFF
TRBJ2-5,TRBD2,-,TRBV7-2,TGTGCCAGCAGCTTTATAGCGGGCCCCCAAGAGACCCAGTACTTC,CASSFIAGPQETQYF
TRBJ2-5,TRBD1,-,TRBV9,TGTGCCAGCAGCGCCTCGACAGGGGTGTACCAAGAGACCCAGTACTTC,CASSASTGVYQETQYF
TRBJ1-3,-,-,TRBV19,TGTGCCAGTATGGCGGGGTTAGCGCGAGGAAACACCATATATTTT,CASMAGLARGNTIYF
TRBJ2-7,TRBD2,-,TRBV7-2,TGTGCCAGCAGCTTAGCTGGGTCTAGCGGCCTAAGCTCCTACGAGCAGTACTTC,CASSLAGSSGLSSYEQYF
TRBJ1-5,TRBD1,-,TRBV5-8,TGTGCCAGCAGATGGGACAGTTACTCATATAGCAATCAGCCCCAGCATTTT,CASRWDSYSYSNQPQHF
TRBJ2-1,-,-,TRBV4-1,TGCGCCAGCAGCCAAGATCAAAGGAGGGCCCGGCAGTTCTTC,CASSQDQRRARQFF
TRBJ2-1,TRBD1,-,TRBV9,TGTGCCAGCGGACACCGTGGGACAGGGCCCCTTGAGCAGTTCTTC,CASGHRGTGPLEQFF
TRBJ2-1,-,-,TRBV7-8,TGTGCCAGCAGCTTACTCGGGGTCCAGAACAATGAGCAGTTCTTC,CASSLLGVQNNEQFF
TRBJ1-2,TRBD1,few,TRBV6-6,TGTGCCAGCAGACCAGGGGGCTGGGGGTATGGCTACACCTTC,CASRPGGWGYGYTF
TRBJ1-2,TRBD1,-,TRBV7-9,TGTGCCAGCAGCTACCGGGACAGGGGGCGAGCTAACTATGGCTACACCTTC,CASSYRDRGRANYGYTF
TRBJ2-1,TRBD2,-,TRBV7-8,TGTGCCAGCAGCTTAAATTCGGCGGGAGTGGGGTATGAGCAGTTCTTC,CASSLNSAGVGYEQFF
TRBJ2-7,-,-,TRBV10-3,TGTGCCACCCAACTACAGGAAAAAGCCTACGAGCAGTACTTC,CATQLQEKAYEQYF
TRBJ2-7,-,-,TRBV10-3,TGTGCCATCAGTGATGGGAGACTTTGGGAGCAGTACTTC,CAISDGRLWEQYF
TRBJ2-7,-,once,TRBV19,TGTGCCAGTATGTCAGGAATAGACGGCGAGCAGTACTTC,CASMSGIDGEQYF
TRBJ1-1,TRBD1,-,TRBV7-2,TGTGCCAGCAGCTTGAGGAGGGGGCTCACTGAAGCTTTCTTT,CASSLRRGLTEAFF
TRBJ1-1,-,once,TRBV19,TGTGCCAGTAGTATAGATCAGGGAAGGACTGAAGCTTTCTTT,CASSIDQGRTEAFF
TRBJ2-3,-,-,TRBV4-2,TGTGCCAGCAGCCAAGAGAGCGGGTTCACAGATACGCAGTATTTT,CASSQESGFTDTQYF
TRBJ2-7,-,-,TRBV30,TGTGCCTGGAGTGAATCAGGGGTTGAGCAGTACTTC,CAWSESGVEQYF
TRBJ1-5,-,few,TRBV23-1,TGCGCCAGCAGTCAATCTTATTCGGGCAGGGCCCAGCCCCAGCATTTT,CASSQSYSGRAQPQHF
TRBJ2-7,TRBD1,-,TRBV6-4,TGTGCCAGCAGTATGGACAGGGGACCCTACGAGCAGTACTTC,CASSMDRGPYEQYF
TRBJ1-4,TRBD1,-,TRBV7-8,TGTGCCAGCAGCTTAGTATGGACAGGGGGGGAAAAACTGTTTTTT,CASSLVWTGGEKLFF
TRBJ2-3,TRBD2,-,TRBV19,TGTGCCAGTAGTATAGGACTAGCGGGAACTAGCACAGATACGCAGTATTTT,CASSIGLAGTSTDTQYF
TRBJ1-2,-,-,TRBV10-3,TGTGCCACGCAATTAGGGGAAGATGGCTACACCTTC,CATQLGEDGYTF
TRBJ2-7,-,-,TRBV14,TGTGCCAGCAGCCAAGACGTAGGGAGCGAGCAGTACTTC,CASSQDVGSEQYF
TRBJ2-2,TRBD2,-,TRBV6-4,TGTGCCAGCAGCGGTTTACCCGAGATAGCGGGTGCTGGCACCGGGGAGCTGTTTTTT,CASSGLPEIAGAGTGELFF
TRBJ2-7,TRBD1,-,TRBV6-6,TGTGCCAGCAGTTTCGGACAGGACGAGCAGTACTTC,CASSFGQDEQYF
TRBJ2-7,-,-,TRBV4-2,TGTGCCAGCAGCCCTTTCTCCGGGACACTTACTTACGAGCAGTACTTC,CASSPFSGTLTYEQYF
TRBJ1-5,-,-,TRBV30,TGTGCCTGGAGTGTAAACCCGGGAAATCAGCCCCAGCATTTT,CAWSVNPGNQPQHF
TRBJ2-2,-,-,TRBV25-1,TGTGCCAGCAGGGGCGGACTATCGAACACCGGGGAGCTGTTTTTT,CASRGGLSNTGELFF
TRBJ2-7,TRBD2,-,TRBV7-6,TGTGCCAGCAGCTTAGGAGCGGGGATTTACGAGCAGTACTTC,CASSLGAGIYEQYF
TRBJ2-7,-,-,TRBV5-1,TGCGCCAGCAGCTTGCAGGGCGAGCAGTACTTC,CASSLQGEQYF
TRBJ2-7,TRBD2,-,TRBV28,TGTGCCAGCAGTAAAGAGCGGGAGCTCGACTACGAGCAGTACTTC,CASSKERELDYEQYF
TRBJ1-1,TRBD1,-,TRBV30,TGTGCCTGGACCGGACAGGGGGCAGGTGCTTTCTTT,CAWTGQGAGAFF
TRBJ1-4,-,-,TRBV27,TGTGCGGCGGGGGTGACTAATGAAAAACTGTTTTTT,CAAGVTNEKLFF
TRBJ1-1,-,-,TRBV28,TGTGCCAGCAGTTTACTCGGACAGCTTAACACTGAAGCTTTCTTT,CASSLLGQLNTEAFF
TRBJ2-2,-,-,TRBV30,TGTGCCTGGAGTGTTAGTCTGGCGGGTCCGCTGTTTTTT,CAWSVSLAGPLFF
TRBJ2-1,-,-,TRBV7-3,TGTGCCAGCAGCTTAAAATCTCGGGATGAGCAGTTCTTC,CASSLKSRDEQFF
TRBJ2-2,TRBD1,-,TRBV5-6,TGTGCCAGCAACCGGGACAGTTACACCGGGGAGCTGTTTTTT,CASNRDSYTGELFF
TRBJ1-4,-,-,TRBV6-5,TGTGCCAGCAGTCGCGACAGTTCTGGGGAAAAACTGTTTTTT,CASSRDSSGEKLFF
TRBJ1-4,TRBD1,few,TRBV10-3,TGTGCCATCAGGGGACAGGGAAATGAAAAACTGTTTTTT,CAIRGQGNEKLFF
TRBJ2-5,-,-,TRBV19,TGTGCCAGTAGTATCGGACGAGCGGTGGAGACCCAGTACTTC,CASSIGRAVETQYF
TRBJ2-2,TRBD2,-,TRBV7-3,TGTGCCAGCAGCTCCTATTCTAGCGGGAGAGGCCCCGGGGAGCTGTTTTTT,CASSSYSSGRGPGELFF
TRBJ2-3,TRBD2,-,TRBV30,TGTGCCTGGGGTGACGGGAGGGCCCTCCTCACAGATACGCAGTATTTT,CAWGDGRALLTDTQYF
TRBJ1-1,-,-,TRBV7-2,TGTGCCAGCAGCCAAGATCAGGGTTACACTGAAGCTTTCTTT,CASSQDQGYTEAFF
TRBJ1-4,-,-,TRBV4-1,TGCGCCAGCAGCCAAGCCGGGAGTAATGAAAAACTGTTTTTT,CASSQAGSNEKLFF
TRBJ1-5,-,-,TRBV29-1,TGCAGCGTTAACAGGGAGCCCCAGCATTTT,CSVNREPQHF